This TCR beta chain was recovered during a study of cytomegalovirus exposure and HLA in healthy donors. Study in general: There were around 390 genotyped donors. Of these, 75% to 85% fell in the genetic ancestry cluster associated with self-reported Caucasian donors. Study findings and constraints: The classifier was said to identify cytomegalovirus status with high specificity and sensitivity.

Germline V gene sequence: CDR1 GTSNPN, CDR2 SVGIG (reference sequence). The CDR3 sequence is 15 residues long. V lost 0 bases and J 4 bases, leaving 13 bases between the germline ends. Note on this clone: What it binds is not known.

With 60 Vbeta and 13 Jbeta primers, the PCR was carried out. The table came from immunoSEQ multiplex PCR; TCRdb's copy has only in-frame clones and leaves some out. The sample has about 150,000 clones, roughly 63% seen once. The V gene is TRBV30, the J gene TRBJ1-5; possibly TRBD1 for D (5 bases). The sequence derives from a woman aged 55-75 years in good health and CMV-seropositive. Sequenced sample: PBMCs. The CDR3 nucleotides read TGTGCCTGGAGTGTTTCGGGGGTAAGGAATCAGCCCCAGCATTTT. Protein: CAWSVSGVRNQPQHF.